This T cell receptor (beta chain) was sequenced for a study of blood T cell repertoires in COVID-19. V was cut by 4 bases and J by 11 bases, with 8 bases left in between. This CDR3 comprises 11 residues. Germline V gene data show CDR1 as KGHDR and CDR2 as SFDVKD. Produced via immunoSEQ multiplex PCR; TCRdb's table is partial and in-frame only. There are almost 80,000 clones in the sample; around 90% occur only once, and roughly 0.8% lies in the top ten. The sequence was collected from an elderly woman with acute or convalescent COVID-19. The sample taken for sequencing was peripheral blood. The rearrangement uses TRBV24-1 and TRBJ1-5, with a possible D match to TRBD1 (5 bases). The CDR3 DNA is TGTGCCACCAGTGACTGGGGGGCCCAGCATTTT. Encoded protein: CATSDWGAQHF.